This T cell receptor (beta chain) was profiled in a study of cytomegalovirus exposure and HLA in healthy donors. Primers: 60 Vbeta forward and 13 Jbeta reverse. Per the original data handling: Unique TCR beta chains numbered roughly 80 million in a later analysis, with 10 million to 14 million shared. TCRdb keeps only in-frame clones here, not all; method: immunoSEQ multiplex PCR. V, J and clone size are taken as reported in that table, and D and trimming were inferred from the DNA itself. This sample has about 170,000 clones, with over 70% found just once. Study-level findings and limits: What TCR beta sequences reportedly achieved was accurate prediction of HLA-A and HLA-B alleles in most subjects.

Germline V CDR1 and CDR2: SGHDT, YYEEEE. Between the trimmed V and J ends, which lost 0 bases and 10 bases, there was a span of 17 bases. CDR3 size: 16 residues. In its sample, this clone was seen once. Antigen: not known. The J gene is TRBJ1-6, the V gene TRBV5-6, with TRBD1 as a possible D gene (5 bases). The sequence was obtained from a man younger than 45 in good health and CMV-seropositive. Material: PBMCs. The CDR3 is CASSLARGRGWSPLHF. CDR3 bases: TGTGCCAGCAGCTTGGCCCGGGGGAGAGGGTGGTCACCCCTCCACTTT. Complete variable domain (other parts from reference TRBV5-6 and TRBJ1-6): DAGVTQSPTHLIKTRGQQVTLRCSPKSGHDTVSWYQQALGQGPQFIFQYYEEEERQRGNFPDRFSGHQFPNYSSELNVNALLLGDSALYLCASSLARGRGWSPLHFGNGTRLTVT.